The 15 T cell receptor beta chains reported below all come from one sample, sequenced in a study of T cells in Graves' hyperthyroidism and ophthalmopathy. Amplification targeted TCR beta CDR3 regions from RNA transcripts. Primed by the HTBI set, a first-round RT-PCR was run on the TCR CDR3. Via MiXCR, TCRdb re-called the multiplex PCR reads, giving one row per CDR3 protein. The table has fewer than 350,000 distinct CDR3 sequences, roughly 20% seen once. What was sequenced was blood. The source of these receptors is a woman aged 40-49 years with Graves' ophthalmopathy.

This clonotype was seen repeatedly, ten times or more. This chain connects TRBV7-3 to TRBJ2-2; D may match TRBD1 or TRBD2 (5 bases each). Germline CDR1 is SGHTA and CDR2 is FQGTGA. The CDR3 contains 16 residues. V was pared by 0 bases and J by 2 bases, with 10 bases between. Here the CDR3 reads CASSLTGVFNTGELFF. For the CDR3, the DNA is TGTGCCAGCAGCTTAACGGGGGTATTCAACACCGGGGAGCTGTTTTTT.

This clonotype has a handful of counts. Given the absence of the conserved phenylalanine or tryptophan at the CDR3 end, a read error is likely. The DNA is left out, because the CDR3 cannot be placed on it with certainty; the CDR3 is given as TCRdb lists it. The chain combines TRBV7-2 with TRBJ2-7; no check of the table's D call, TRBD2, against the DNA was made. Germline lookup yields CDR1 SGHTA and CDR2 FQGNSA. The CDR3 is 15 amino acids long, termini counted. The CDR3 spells CASSGSGTSGGGWYL.

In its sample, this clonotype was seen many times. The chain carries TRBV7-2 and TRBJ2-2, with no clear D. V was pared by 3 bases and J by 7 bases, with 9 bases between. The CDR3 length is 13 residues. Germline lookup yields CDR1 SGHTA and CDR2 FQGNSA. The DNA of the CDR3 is TGTGCCAGCAGCTTTTGGGTTGACGGGGAGCTGTTTTTT. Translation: CASSFWVDGELFF. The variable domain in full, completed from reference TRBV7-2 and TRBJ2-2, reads GAGVSQSPSNKVTEKGKDVELRCDPISGHTALYWYRQSLGQGLEFLIYFQGNSAPDKSGLPSDRFSAERTGGSVSTLTIQRTQQEDSAVYLCASSFWVDGELFFGEGSRLTVL.

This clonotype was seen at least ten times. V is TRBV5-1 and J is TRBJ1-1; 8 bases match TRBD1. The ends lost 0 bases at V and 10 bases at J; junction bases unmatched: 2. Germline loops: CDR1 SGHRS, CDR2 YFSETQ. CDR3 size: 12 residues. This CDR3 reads CASSLAGGTAFF. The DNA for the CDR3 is TGCGCCAGCAGCTTGGCAGGGGGCACAGCTTTCTTT.

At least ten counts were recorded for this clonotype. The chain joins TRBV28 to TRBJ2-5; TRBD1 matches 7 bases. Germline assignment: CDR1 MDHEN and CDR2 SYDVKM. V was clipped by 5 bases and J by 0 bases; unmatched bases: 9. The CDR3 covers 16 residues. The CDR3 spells CASSPSLQGYQETQYF. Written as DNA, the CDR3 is TGTGCCAGCAGTCCTAGTCTACAGGGGTACCAAGAGACCCAGTACTTC.

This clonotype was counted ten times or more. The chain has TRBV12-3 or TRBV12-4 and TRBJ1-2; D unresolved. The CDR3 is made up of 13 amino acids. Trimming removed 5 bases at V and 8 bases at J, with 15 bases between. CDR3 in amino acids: CASSLDRWEGYTF. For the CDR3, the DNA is TGTGCCAGCAGTCTTGACCGATGGGAGGGCTACACCTTC.

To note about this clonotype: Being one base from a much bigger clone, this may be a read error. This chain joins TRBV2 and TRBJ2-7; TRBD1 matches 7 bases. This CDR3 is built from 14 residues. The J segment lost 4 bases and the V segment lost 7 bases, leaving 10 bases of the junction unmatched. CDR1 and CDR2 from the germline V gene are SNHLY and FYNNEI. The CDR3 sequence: CASITDRDRYEQYF. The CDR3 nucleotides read TGTGCCAGCATCACAGACAGGGACCGGTACGAGCAGTACTTC.

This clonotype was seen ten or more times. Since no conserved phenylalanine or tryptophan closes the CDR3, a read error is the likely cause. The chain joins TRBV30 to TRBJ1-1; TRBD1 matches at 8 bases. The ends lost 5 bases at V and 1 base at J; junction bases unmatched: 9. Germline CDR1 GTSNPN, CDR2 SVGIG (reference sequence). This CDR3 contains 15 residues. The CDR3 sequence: CAWSQGARRNTEAFS. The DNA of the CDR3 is TGTGCCTGGTCTCAGGGGGCCAGACGGAACACTGAAGCTTTCTCT.

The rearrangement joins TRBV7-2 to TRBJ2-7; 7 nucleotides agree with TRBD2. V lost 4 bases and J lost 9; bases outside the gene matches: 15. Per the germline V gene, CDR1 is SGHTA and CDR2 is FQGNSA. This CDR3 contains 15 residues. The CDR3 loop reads CASSSWTRGSVVQYF. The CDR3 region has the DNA TGTGCCAGCAGCTCATGGACTAGGGGATCCGTTGTGCAGTACTTC.

The CDR3 DNA reads TGCAGTGCTACGGAGGGGACGGAAACTGAAGCTTTCTTT. This encodes CSATEGTETEAFF. The rearrangement uses TRBV20-1 and TRBJ1-1; D possibly corresponds to TRBD1 (5 bases). Per the germline V gene, CDR1 is DFQATT and CDR2 is SNEGSKA (reference sequence). This CDR3 region has 13 residues. The V gene lost 4 bases and the J gene lost 5 bases, with 14 bases spanning the gap.

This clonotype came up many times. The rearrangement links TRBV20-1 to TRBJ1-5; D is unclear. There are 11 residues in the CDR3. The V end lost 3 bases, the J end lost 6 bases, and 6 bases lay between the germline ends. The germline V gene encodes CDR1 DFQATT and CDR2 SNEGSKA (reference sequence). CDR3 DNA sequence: TGCAGTGCTAGGGGTGGTCAGCCCCAGCATTTT. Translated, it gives CSARGGQPQHF.

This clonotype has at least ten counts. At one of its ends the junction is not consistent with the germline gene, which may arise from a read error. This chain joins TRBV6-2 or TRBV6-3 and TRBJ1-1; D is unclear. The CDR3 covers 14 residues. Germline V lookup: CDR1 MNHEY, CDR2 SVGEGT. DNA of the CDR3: TGTGCCAGCAGTTACGGCCCGGAGGGCACTGGAGCTTTCTTT. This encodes CASSYGPEGTGAFF.

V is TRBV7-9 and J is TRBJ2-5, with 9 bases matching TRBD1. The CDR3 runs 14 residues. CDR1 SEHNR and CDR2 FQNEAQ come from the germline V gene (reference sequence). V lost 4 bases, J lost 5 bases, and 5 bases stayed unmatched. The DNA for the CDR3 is TGTGCCAGCAGCTCACAGGGGGCCCGGGAGACCCAGTACTTC. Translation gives CASSSQGARETQYF.

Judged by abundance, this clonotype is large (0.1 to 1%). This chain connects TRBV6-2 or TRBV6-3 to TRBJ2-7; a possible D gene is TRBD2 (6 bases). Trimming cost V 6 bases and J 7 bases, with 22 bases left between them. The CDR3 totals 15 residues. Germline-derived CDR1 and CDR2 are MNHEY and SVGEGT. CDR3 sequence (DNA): TGTGCCAGCAGACCAGGCATAGCGGACGCGGAAGAGCAGTACTTC. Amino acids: CASRPGIADAEEQYF.

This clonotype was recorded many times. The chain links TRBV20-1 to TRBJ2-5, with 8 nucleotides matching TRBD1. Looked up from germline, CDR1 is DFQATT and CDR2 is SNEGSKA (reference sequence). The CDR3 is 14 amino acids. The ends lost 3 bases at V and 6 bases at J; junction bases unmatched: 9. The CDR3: CSARQGAPLKTQYF. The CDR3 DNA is TGCAGTGCTAGGCAGGGGGCGCCCCTTAAGACCCAGTACTTC.